Listed below are T cell receptor beta chains from one sample, sequenced in a study of T cell changes during pregnancy in multiple sclerosis. Assay used: immunoSEQ multiplex PCR; TCRdb lists only in-frame clones, some missing. The data hold 85,000 to 100,000 clones, with over 85% observed a single time. The material was peripheral blood, obtained after pregnancy. These receptor sequences come from a female donor with multiple sclerosis, enrolled in a pregnancy study. CDR3s include the opening cysteine and the closing phenylalanine or tryptophan. A D gene is named only where the DNA matches it firmly. Clone size is not always given. Where it is, it says once, few, many or a class for expanded clones.

TRBD1	-	TRBJ2-7	TRBV19	CASSSLLTGGDHEQYF	TGTGCCAGTAGTTCCCTCCTGACAGGGGGGGATCACGAGCAGTACTTC
-	-	TRBJ2-7	TRBV11-2	CASSFDNLGRLEQYF	TGTGCCAGCAGCTTCGATAACTTGGGCCGTTTAGAGCAGTACTTC
-	-	TRBJ2-5	TRBV1	CTSSQVLGPPTLQETQYF	TGCACCAGCAGCCAGGTGCTGGGGCCCCCTACTCTCCAAGAGACCCAGTACTTC
-	-	TRBJ2-7	TRBV11-2	CASSLDPADSYEQYF	TGTGCCAGCAGCTTAGATCCCGCGGATTCCTACGAGCAGTACTTC
TRBD1	-	TRBJ1-2	TRBV7-9	CASSPEWDRGYGYTF	TGTGCCAGCAGTCCTGAGTGGGACAGGGGCTATGGCTACACCTTC
-	-	TRBJ1-2	TRBV4-1	CASSQDRQITMGYTF	TGCGCCAGCAGCCAAGACCGGCAGATAACTATGGGCTACACCTTC
-	-	TRBJ1-5	TRBV2	CASSEQGGSNQPQHF	TGTGCCAGCAGTGAACAGGGAGGGAGCAATCAGCCCCAGCATTTT
-	-	TRBJ2-1	TRBV27	CASRSAKAVRYNEQFF	TGTGCCAGCAGGTCGGCTAAAGCGGTCCGTTACAATGAGCAGTTCTTC
-	-	TRBJ2-5	TRBV7-6	CASSFLSAGRETQYF	TGTGCCAGCAGCTTTCTTTCGGCTGGCAGGGAGACCCAGTACTTC
-	-	TRBJ2-7	TRBV13	CASSLGGHEQYF	TGTGCCAGCAGCTTAGGGGGGCACGAGCAGTACTTC
-	-	TRBJ1-2	TRBV1	CTSSQDNRSNYGYTF	TGCACCAGCAGCCAAGATAATCGGAGTAACTATGGCTACACCTTC
-	once	TRBJ2-2	TRBV4-1	CASSQESARATNTGELFF	TGCGCCAGCAGCCAAGAGAGTGCGCGGGCGACGAACACCGGGGAGCTGTTTTTT
-	-	TRBJ2-7	TRBV5-1	CASSLGQFPYEQYF	TGCGCCAGCAGCTTGGGTCAGTTCCCCTACGAGCAGTACTTC
-	-	TRBJ2-1	TRBV29-1	CSVKGGSYNEQFF	TGCAGCGTGAAGGGAGGCTCCTACAATGAGCAGTTCTTC
-	-	TRBJ1-4	TRBV21-1	CASSKVDRGGKLFF	TGTGCCAGCAGCAAAGTGGACAGGGGAGGAAAACTGTTTTTT
-	-	TRBJ1-1	TRBV4-3	CASSQGPRGYEAFF	TGCGCCAGCAGCCAAGGCCCCCGGGGGTATGAAGCTTTCTTT
TRBD2	-	TRBJ2-7	TRBV4-3	CASSQGLASYEQYF	TGCGCCAGCAGCCAAGGACTAGCGTCATACGAGCAGTACTTC
-	-	TRBJ1-3	TRBV7-9	CASSLAVSSGNTIYF	TGTGCCAGCAGCTTAGCCGTTAGCTCTGGAAACACCATATATTTT
-	once	TRBJ2-3	TRBV5-8	CASSFMLASTDTQYF	TGTGCCAGCAGCTTTATGTTAGCCAGCACAGATACGCAGTATTTT
-	-	TRBJ2-7	TRBV6-6	CASSYEDRYEQYF	TGTGCCAGCAGTTACGAGGACAGATACGAGCAGTACTTC
-	-	TRBJ1-1	TRBV7-9	CASSSIGEDTEAFF	TGTGCCAGCAGCTCTATCGGTGAAGACACTGAAGCTTTCTTT
-	-	TRBJ1-5	TRBV28	CASRARDQPQHF	TGTGCCAGCAGAGCGCGTGATCAGCCCCAGCATTTT
TRBD1	-	TRBJ2-5	TRBV5-8	CASSRTGPGQETQYF	TGTGCCAGCAGTCGGACAGGGCCCGGCCAAGAGACCCAGTACTTC
TRBD1	-	TRBJ2-7	TRBV5-1	CASSLVTGQGAYEQYF	TGCGCCAGCAGCTTGGTTACAGGACAGGGGGCCTACGAGCAGTACTTC
-	-	TRBJ1-2	TRBV7-2	CASSSYRTANYGYTF	TGTGCCAGCAGCTCCTATAGAACAGCTAACTATGGCTACACCTTC
TRBD2	-	TRBJ2-7	TRBV27	CASSLLAGPTYEQYF	TGTGCCAGCAGTTTACTAGCGGGGCCAACCTACGAGCAGTACTTC
-	-	TRBJ1-2	TRBV5-5	CASSQTTGNYGYTF	TGTGCCAGCAGCCAGACTACAGGGAACTATGGCTACACCTTC
-	-	TRBJ2-3	TRBV7-6	CASSLGGTTDTQYF	TGTGCCAGCAGCTTAGGAGGCACCACAGATACGCAGTATTTT
TRBD1	-	TRBJ2-2	TRBV4-1	CASSPMMGQGRGELFF	TGCGCCAGCAGCCCTATGATGGGACAGGGAAGAGGGGAGCTGTTTTTT
-	few	TRBJ2-2	TRBV19	CASLTSGYTGELFF	TGTGCCAGTTTAACTTCAGGGTACACCGGGGAGCTGTTTTTT
TRBD1	once	TRBJ1-6	TRBV5-6	CASSSRQGVGNSPLHF	TGTGCCAGCAGCTCACGACAGGGGGTCGGTAATTCACCCCTCCACTTT
-	once	TRBJ1-5	TRBV6-1	CASSEAGGWSNQPQHF	TGTGCCAGCAGTGAAGCGGGAGGATGGAGCAATCAGCCCCAGCATTTT
-	-	TRBJ2-7	TRBV5-1	CASSLEADPIEQYF	TGCGCCAGCAGCTTGGAGGCGGATCCGATCGAGCAGTACTTC
-	-	TRBJ1-3	TRBV6-5	CASSYSELNTIYF	TGTGCCAGCAGTTACTCGGAGCTAAACACCATATATTTT
-	-	TRBJ2-7	TRBV5-4	CASSPGGGGYEQYF	TGTGCCAGCAGCCCCGGGGGAGGGGGGTACGAGCAGTACTTC
-	-	TRBJ1-2	TRBV27	CASSSPTDTNYGYTF	TGTGCCAGCAGTTCACCCACGGACACAAACTATGGCTACACCTTC
-	-	TRBJ1-5	TRBV27	CASSLSQYSNQPQHF	TGTGCCAGCAGTTTATCACAGTATAGCAATCAGCCCCAGCATTTT
TRBD1	-	TRBJ2-7	TRBV5-1	CASSSQGPSYEQYF	TGCGCCAGCAGCTCACAGGGGCCATCCTACGAGCAGTACTTC
TRBD2	once	TRBJ2-7	TRBV4-3	CASSQGTSSTYEQYF	TGCGCCAGCAGCCAAGGGACTAGCAGTACCTACGAGCAGTACTTC
-	-	TRBJ2-7	TRBV6-5	CASSRTGLYEQYF	TGTGCCAGCAGCCGAACAGGGCTCTACGAGCAGTACTTC
TRBD2	-	TRBJ2-7	TRBV5-5	CASSWAGGLYEQYF	TGTGCCAGCAGCTGGGCGGGAGGGCTCTACGAGCAGTACTTC
-	-	TRBJ1-5	TRBV30	CAWSVQQLQPQHF	TGTGCCTGGAGTGTACAACAGCTTCAGCCCCAGCATTTT
-	-	TRBJ2-6	TRBV19	CASSSRQGANVLTF	TGTGCCAGTAGTTCCCGACAGGGGGCCAACGTCCTGACTTTC
-	-	TRBJ2-7	TRBV4-2	CASSQELRDSYEQYF	TGTGCCAGCAGCCAAGAATTGCGGGATTCCTACGAGCAGTACTTC
TRBD2	-	TRBJ2-7	TRBV5-1	CASSDRHGGLLSSGQYF	TGCGCCAGCAGCGACCGGCACGGGGGGTTACTGTCGTCGGGGCAGTACTTC
-	-	TRBJ2-5	TRBV10-1	CANKLVETQYF	TGCGCTAATAAACTTGTTGAGACCCAGTACTTC
-	-	TRBJ1-1	TRBV2	CASTMTANTEAFF	TGTGCCAGCACTATGACAGCGAACACTGAAGCTTTCTTT
TRBD2	-	TRBJ2-1	TRBV18	CASSPLPSGSDNEQFF	TGTGCCAGCTCACCACTTCCTAGCGGGAGTGACAATGAGCAGTTCTTC
-	-	TRBJ1-4	TRBV11-2	CASSLGVRDNEKLFF	TGTGCCAGCAGCTTAGGTGTACGGGATAATGAAAAACTGTTTTTT
-	-	TRBJ1-3	TRBV11-2	CASSPGSGNTIYF	TGTGCCAGCAGCCCAGGCTCTGGAAACACCATATATTTT
TRBD1	-	TRBJ2-1	TRBV28	CASSFRQGRYNEQFF	TGTGCCAGCAGTTTCCGACAGGGGCGATACAATGAGCAGTTCTTC
-	-	TRBJ1-3	TRBV30	CAWSFSRTAPGNTIYF	TGTGCCTGGAGTTTTTCCAGGACAGCGCCAGGAAACACCATATATTTT
TRBD1	-	TRBJ1-1	TRBV19	CASSLDRVTEAFF	TGTGCCAGTAGTCTCGACAGGGTCACTGAAGCTTTCTTT
-	-	TRBJ2-1	TRBV4-2	CASSQDEGVDEQFF	TGTGCCAGCAGCCAAGATGAGGGGGTCGATGAGCAGTTCTTC